The clone carrying this T cell receptor beta chain was recorded only once. Its antigen remains unknown. The repertoire was sequenced with immunoSEQ multiplex PCR; TCRdb's copy has only in-frame clones and lacks some. The sample shows about 140,000 clones, more than 85% of them seen only once. The source of the sample is a study of T cell responses to AZD1222 COVID-19 vaccine. Findings of the study overall: Sampling that yielded the repertoires occurred only after the peak T cell response. Spike-specific TCR breadth and depth rose after two AZD1222 doses.

The CDR3 consists of 15 residues. CDR1 is LGHNA, CDR2 YSLEER, per germline. Trimming left V 0 bases short and J 3 bases short, with 11 bases between. Sequenced here: peripheral blood, sampled on day 0 of AZD1222 vaccination. This chain joins TRBV4-3 and TRBJ1-2, with unresolved D. This clonotype was sampled from an adult in good health. The CDR3: CASSQDRQAYYGYTF. The CDR3 DNA sequence: TGCGCCAGCAGCCAAGATCGCCAGGCATACTATGGCTACACCTTC.